This note documents a single T cell receptor (beta chain) sequence. Many counts were recorded for this clonotype. The antigen it recognizes is unknown. Nothing much larger sits one base from this clone, and base qualities are not available. Flow cytometry had shown CD8+CD57+ cell expansion in the patients selected for sequencing. Every patient had severe acquired aplastic anemia, diagnosed using the International Study of Aplastic Anemia and Agranulocytosis and Camitta criteria. Patients had received no therapy at the time of blood sampling. In the study, sorted CD4+ and CD8+ blood T cells from patients with severe aplastic anemia and from healthy subjects underwent deep sequencing of TCR repertoires. In the USA, patient enrollment took place under clinicaltrials.gov protocols 00001620, 01623167, 00001397, 00071045, 00081523 and 00961064. Ficoll-Paque density gradient centrifugation was used to isolate peripheral blood mononuclear cells. Before DNA extraction, CD4+ and CD8+ T cells were sorted by FACS or by magnetic beads.

This record comes from a study of CD8+CD57+ T cells in acquired aplastic anemia (dated by TCRdb to between 2018 and 2020). Looking at the study overall: Extracted DNA from sorted CD4+ and CD8+ cells averaged approximately 3 ug, ranging from about 0.18 to 27.4 ug. CD8+CD57+ expansion was defined as frequency above the mean frequency observed in healthy subjects. The study at large found these results: Patients and healthy controls showed no significant difference in CD8+ Simpson's diversity (P=0.060). Twenty-nine CD8+ CDR3 sequences were shared between patients and controls but appeared highly expressed in patients and within their immunodominant clones.

The CDR3 covers 12 residues, taking in both the cysteine and the phenylalanine. Left in the record is the CDR3 DNA by itself, 36 bases read in frame from the first base. V drops 10 bases and J drops 5 bases, leaving 12 bases in between. In the germline V gene, CDR1 corresponds to MNHEY and CDR2 to SVGEGT. Genomic DNA was used as template for profiling of TCR beta VDJ combinations and CDR3 sequences. An Illumina HiSeq 2000 was used for TCR repertoire sequencing. The published analysis was carried out like this. Repertoire assessment relied on Simpson's diversity index, CDR3 size and DJ length profiles, and TRBV/TRBJ rearrangement plots. Whichever DNA sequence was most abundant in the deep sequencing data was defined as the immunodominant clone. CDR3 amino acid sequences were screened for sharing across subjects and were compared with published repertoires and the VDJdb database. TCRdb redid the processing of the public reads, applying fastp at Q25 and MiXCR, and retained in-frame beta chains. Each record represents a unique CDR3 protein, reported with the most common genes and DNA among its rows. The V and J calls were determined by TCRdb, not by the authors. The sample profile shows about 190,000 distinct CDR3 sequences; just under 50% of them were found once. Approximately 9.7% of the sample lies in the top ten.

Sequences were obtained from sorted CD4+, CD8+, or CD8+CD57+ T cells (not recorded which) from PBMCs. The sequence is built from TRBV6-2 or TRBV6-3 and TRBJ2-1, with no reliable assignment of the D segment. The receptor's source is a human donor with aplastic anemia. This receptor has the CDR3 CATASRDNEQFF. The bases read TGTGCCACCGCGTCTCGGGACAATGAGCAGTTCTTC.